This TCR beta chain was found in a study of blood T cell repertoires in COVID-19 (dated by TCRdb to 2020 to 2021). In terms of the full investigation: The collaborator samples originated in the United States, Italy and Spain and spanned the acute and convalescent phases of COVID-19. The material from the prospective study consisted of cDNA or gDNA derived from T cells, B-cell-depleted T cells, or PBMCs. A de-identified subject ID, COVID-19 status, age in years and sex were almost always included in the sample metadata. The samples were drawn from the first 160 participants of the ongoing ImmuneRACE study and from 1,254 subjects provided by 6 global collaborators. The dataset comprised deeply sampled blood TCRbeta repertoires from subjects exposed to, actively infected with, or recovered from COVID-19. A freely available public database, intended as a resource for researchers studying the immune response to SARS-CoV-2, is where the repertoires were released. Where available, HLA class I and class II types were obtained from metadata supplied by the sample provider rather than from assay-based typing.

TCRbeta CDR3 regions were amplified from genomic DNA by means of the immunoSEQ Assay, a bias-controlled multiplex PCR. Per the authors' processing: Nucleated cell counts per sample were estimated from amplification of reference gene primers within the assay. To quantify the absolute abundance of each unique TCRbeta CDR3 rearrangement, sequence reads were collapsed and filtered. Productive Simpson clonality was computed per sample as the square root of Simpson's diversity index over productive rearrangements. TCRdb provides this immuneACCESS table in a form limited to in-frame rearrangements. Some clones are lacking; in checked studies, under half of them reflect an unresolved V gene, and why the rest are absent is not known. For V, J and clone size, that table is used; D and trimming come from the DNA. The table for this sample lists approximately 200,000 clones; 65% to 80% of them were counted only once. The biggest ten clones account for around 12% of the sample.

Looking up the germline V gene yields CDR1 KGHSH and CDR2 LQKENI. The CDR3 goes from the cysteine to the phenylalanine over 17 residues. Just the 51-base CDR3 DNA is kept, in frame starting at base 1. The germline ends are 20 bases apart after V is trimmed by 8 bases and J by 1 base. As for this clone: The target of this receptor is not known. Per-nucleotide qualities are absent, and no much larger clonotype sits a single base away.

Overall study outcomes, separate from this receptor: How much clinical and demographic metadata was included differed by source and by participant, and the metadata was provided uncurated.

Collaborating institutions collected whole blood in K2EDTA tubes following their own protocols. For TCRbeta analysis, collaborators shipped samples in one of three forms: frozen whole blood, isolated PBMCs, or DNA extracted from either of those sample types. Sequenced: peripheral blood. The receptor comes from a woman in her fifties or sixties with acute or convalescent COVID-19. The V and J segments used are TRBV18 and TRBJ2-2, with TRBD1 perhaps the D gene, on 5 matching bases. This receptor has the CDR3 CASPHSLTEKNTGELFF. The sequenced DNA: TGTGCCAGCCCCCATTCCCTGACAGAAAAGAACACCGGGGAGCTGTTTTTT. The variable domain in full, with residues beyond the CDR3 obtained from the reference TRBV18 and TRBJ2-2 genes, is NAGVMQNPRHLVRRRGQEARLRCSPMKGHSHVYWYRQLPEEGLKFMVYLQKENIIDESGMPKERFSAEFPKEGPSILRIQQVVRGDSAAYFCASPHSLTEKNTGELFFGEGSRLTVL.